This TCR beta chain was recovered during a study of CD8 T cells in Susac syndrome. Sequencing of TCR beta was carried out in blood CD8+ and CD4+ T cells. FACS was used to enrich TEMRA cells, whereas the CD8+ and CD4+ T cells were obtained by negative isolation. Study-wide results and caveats: The authors acknowledged that their TCR sequencing and HLA analysis involved a relatively small number of individuals.

As to this clonotype: Its antigen is not known.

The germline CDR1 and CDR2 sequences are SEHNR and FQNEAQ (reference sequence). This CDR3 has 12 amino acids. V was shortened by 0 bases and J by 5 bases, with 4 bases between the two germline ends. An amount of RNA that ranged from roughly 0.45 to 1 ug was reverse transcribed with random hexamers. TCRdb reanalysed the immunoSEQ multiplex PCR reads using MiXCR and keeps one entry per CDR3 protein. Among 70,000 to 100,000 distinct CDR3 sequences, roughly 91% were seen once, and the ten largest hold 0.3% to 0.4%. The sequence was obtained from a human donor in good health. The V gene is TRBV7-9, the J gene TRBJ1-2; no firm D call. Sequenced sample: CD8+ T cells from PBMCs. The CDR3 DNA reads TGTGCCAGCAGCTTAGCCACTTATGGCTACACCTTC. Protein product: CASSLATYGYTF.